What follows is one T cell receptor (beta chain) and its context. Its target is unknown. By way of CD45RO/CCR7/CD25/CD127/CD95/CD27, the CD4+ regulatory, stem cell-like memory, central memory and naive cells were sorted. This entry belongs to a study of beta chain features in type 1 diabetes. Broader study findings: Within patients, naive, central memory and Treg TCRB repertoires seemed more similar than within healthy donors. PCR may have favored shorter templates equally in patients and controls. Moderately but significantly shorter TCRB CDR3s were found in Type 1 diabetes patients in all four CD4+ subsets.

What was sequenced were expressed TCRB transcripts, since all of the isolated RNA had been reverse transcribed. An average of approximately 3.6 million reads was obtained for naive, central memory and regulatory T cell samples. Clones were read by immunoSEQ multiplex PCR, and TCRdb kept only the in-frame ones, dropping some. In the table there are 630,000 or so clones, about 14% of which are singletons. Germline V CDR1 and CDR2: SGHDT, YYEEEE. The CDR3 is 13 amino acids. V was shortened by 3 bases and J by 5 bases, with 11 bases between the two germline ends. This receptor was identified in a man younger than 35 with type 1 diabetes. The sequenced material came from naive CD4+ T cells from blood. The chain joins TRBV5-6 to TRBJ2-5; D is uncertain. The CDR3 coding sequence is TGTGCCAGCAGCTCGACCCTGAGGGAGACCCAGTACTTC. It is translated as CASSSTLRETQYF. Complete variable domain (other parts from reference TRBV5-6 and TRBJ2-5): DAGVTQSPTHLIKTRGQQVTLRCSPKSGHDTVSWYQQALGQGPQFIFQYYEEEERQRGNFPDRFSGHQFPNYSSELNVNALLLGDSALYLCASSSTLRETQYFGPGTRLLVL.